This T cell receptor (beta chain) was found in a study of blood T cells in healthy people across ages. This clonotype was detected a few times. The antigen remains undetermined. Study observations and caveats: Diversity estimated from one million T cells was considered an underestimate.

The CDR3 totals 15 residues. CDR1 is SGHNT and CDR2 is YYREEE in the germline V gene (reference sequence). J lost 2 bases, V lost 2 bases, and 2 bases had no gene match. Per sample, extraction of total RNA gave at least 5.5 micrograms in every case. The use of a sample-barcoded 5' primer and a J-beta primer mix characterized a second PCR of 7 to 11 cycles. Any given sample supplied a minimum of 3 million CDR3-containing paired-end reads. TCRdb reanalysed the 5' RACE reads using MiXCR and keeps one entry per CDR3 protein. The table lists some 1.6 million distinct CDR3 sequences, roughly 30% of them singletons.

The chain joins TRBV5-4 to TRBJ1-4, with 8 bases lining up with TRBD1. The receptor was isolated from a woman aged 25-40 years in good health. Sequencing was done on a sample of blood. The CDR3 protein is CASSLQGGTNEKLFF. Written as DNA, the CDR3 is TGTGCCAGCAGCTTACAGGGGGGGACTAATGAAAAACTGTTTTTT.